Listed here are 31 T cell receptor beta chains from one sample, sequenced in a study of T cells after posttransplantation cyclophosphamide. Methotrexate plus calcineurin inhibitor accompanied controls' myeloablative marrow transplants; sampling was 1 year later. TCRdb's copy holds only in-frame clones and misses some; the assay was immunoSEQ multiplex PCR. This sample has 15,000 to 20,000 clones, with 85% found just once. This material consisted of PBMCs, taken after allogeneic stem cell transplant with calcineurin inhibitor and methotrexate. Receptors originate from a female patient aged 18 to 29 who received an allogeneic stem cell transplant from an unrelated donor, was CMV-positive, and had acute and chronic GVHD. Part of the T cell pool may stem from the graft donor.

The chain has TRBV10-2 and TRBJ2-6, with TRBD1 identical over 9 bases. CDR3 length equals 20 residues. V gave up 5 bases and J gave up 2 bases; unmatched junction bases: 16. The germline V gene encodes CDR1 WSHSY and CDR2 SAAADI. The CDR3 sequence is CASSPMTGGFEGTGANVLTF. In nucleotides, the CDR3 is TGCGCCAGCAGTCCAATGACAGGGGGTTTCGAGGGGACTGGGGCCAACGTCCTGACTTTC.

The V call is TRBV28, the J call TRBJ2-2; TRBD1 is a possible D gene (6 bases). Trimming shortened V by 8 bases and J by 6 bases, and 16 bases separated the two germline ends. This CDR3 contains 14 residues. Germline-derived CDR1 and CDR2 are MDHEN and SYDVKM. CDR3 sequence reads: CASRYREIAGELFF. As DNA, the CDR3 is TGTGCCAGCCGGTACAGGGAGATCGCCGGGGAGCTGTTTTTT.

The chain is built from TRBV28 and TRBJ2-7; D is undetermined. This CDR3 is 13 amino acids long. CDR1 and CDR2 (germline): MDHEN, SYDVKM. The germline V and J ends were trimmed by 5 bases and 0 bases, with 8 bases remaining between them. This CDR3 reads CASSGPNSYEQYF. The CDR3 coding sequence is TGTGCCAGCAGTGGCCCGAACTCCTACGAGCAGTACTTC.

The chain combines TRBV6-5 with TRBJ1-5; D call uncertain. V lost 6 bases, J lost 4 bases, and 16 bases lay in between. Germline-derived CDR1 and CDR2 are MNHEY and SVGAGI. This CDR3 has 15 amino acids. As DNA, the CDR3 is TGTGCCAGCAGGCGACACAATAGTCCTAATCAGCCCCAGCATTTT. The encoded protein is CASRRHNSPNQPQHF.

V and J are TRBV10-3 and TRBJ2-6; tentatively, D is TRBD1 (5 bases). Per germline, CDR1 ENHRY and CDR2 SYGVKD. This CDR3 spans 16 amino acids. The V and J ends lost 3 bases and 3 bases respectively, with 12 bases between them. The CDR3 bases are TGTGCCATCAGTGACAGGGTGTCTGGTGGGGCCAACGTCCTGACTTTC. Its protein is CAISDRVSGGANVLTF.

This clone was counted once. V usage is TRBV6-6 and J usage is TRBJ2-1, with TRBD1 as a possible D gene (5 bases). Germline-derived CDR1 and CDR2 are MNHNY and SVGAGI (reference sequence). The CDR3 loop spans 16 amino acids. V shed 5 bases and J shed 1 base, with 15 bases lying between them. The CDR3 here is CASSRPQVRSYNEQFF. For the CDR3, the DNA is TGTGCCAGCAGTAGACCACAGGTCCGTTCCTACAATGAGCAGTTCTTC.

The chain joins TRBV4-1 to TRBJ1-1; 10 bases are shared with TRBD1. Germline values: CDR1 MGHRA, CDR2 YSYEKL. The ends lost 8 bases at V and 2 bases at J; junction bases unmatched: 5. The CDR3 has 14 residues. CDR3 residues: CASRKTGGNTEAFF. CDR3 DNA sequence: TGCGCCAGCCGAAAGACAGGGGGCAACACTGAAGCTTTCTTT.

The V and J genes are TRBV2 and TRBJ1-3; TRBD1 is a possible D gene (5 bases). The CDR3 loop spans 13 amino acids. Trimming cost V 6 bases and J 9 bases, with 15 bases left between them. The germline V gene encodes CDR1 SNHLY and CDR2 FYNNEI. In DNA, the CDR3 is TGTGCCAGCAGGCTCCTACAGGCTGGCACCATATATTTT. It specifies CASRLLQAGTIYF.

The chain carries TRBV18 and TRBJ2-1; the match to TRBD2 covers 12 bases. The CDR3 runs 18 residues. The ends lost 2 bases at V and 6 bases at J; junction bases unmatched: 11. Germline CDR1 and CDR2: KGHSH and LQKENI. The CDR3 DNA reads TGTGCCAGCTCACCATTCGAACGGACTAGCGGGACCGCCAATGAGCAGTTCTTC. Amino acids: CASSPFERTSGTANEQFF. The whole variable domain, filled in from reference TRBV18 and TRBJ2-1, reads NAGVMQNPRHLVRRRGQEARLRCSPMKGHSHVYWYRQLPEEGLKFMVYLQKENIIDESGMPKERFSAEFPKEGPSILRIQQVVRGDSAAYFCASSPFERTSGTANEQFFGPGTRLTVL.

In DNA form, the CDR3 reads TGTGCCAGCAGTACCCGCCCCCAAGCGGGCTCGCACCATACCTACGAGCAGTACTTC. It is translated as CASSTRPQAGSHHTYEQYF. This sequence joins TRBV28 and TRBJ2-7; the D gene is possibly TRBD2 (6 bases). CDR1 and CDR2 (germline): MDHEN, SYDVKM. V dropped 5 bases and J dropped 2 bases, with 28 bases sitting between them. The CDR3 covers 19 residues.

This clone was seen only a few times. Different DNA sequences within this sample yield the same CDR3. This chain uses TRBV9 with TRBJ1-1; the D gene is possibly TRBD1 (6 bases). The CDR3 is made up of 13 amino acids. V lost 3 bases, J lost 1 base, and 7 bases lay in between. Germline V lookup: CDR1 SGDLS, CDR2 YYNGEE. The DNA for the CDR3 is TGTGCCAGCAGCGCGACAGGGAACACTGAAGCTTTCTTT. It specifies CASSATGNTEAFF.

The rearrangement uses TRBV25-1 and TRBJ2-5, with D tentatively TRBD1 (5 bases). The better agreement between TRBJ2-7 and the DNA end casts doubt on the J call. This CDR3 comprises 17 residues. Looked up from germline, CDR1 is MGHDK and CDR2 is SYGVNS. The CDR3 protein is CASSTRSRDSAFYEQYF. CDR3 nucleotides: TGTGCCAGCAGTACACGGAGCAGGGATAGTGCTTTCTACGAGCAGTACTTC.

The genes are TRBV19 and TRBJ2-7, with 7 nucleotides matching TRBD1. Germline trimming cut 3 bases from V and 4 bases from J; bases unmatched to any gene: 6. CDR3 length: 14 residues. Germline V gene lookup returns CDR1 LNHDA and CDR2 SQIVND (reference sequence). The CDR3 protein is CASSIKAGGYEQYF. The CDR3 nucleotides are TGTGCCAGTAGTATCAAGGCAGGGGGATACGAGCAGTACTTC.

V gene TRBV19 combines with J gene TRBJ2-1, with 8 bases lining up with TRBD1. Trimming took 3 bases from V and 0 from J; bases not matched to a gene: 13. Germline V gene data show CDR1 as LNHDA and CDR2 as SQIVND (reference sequence). This CDR3 has 19 residues. The CDR3 loop reads CASSIGPRTGLSSYNEQFF. The CDR3 region has the DNA TGTGCCAGTAGTATCGGGCCCCGGACAGGGTTGAGCTCCTACAATGAGCAGTTCTTC.

This chain links TRBV28 with TRBJ1-2, with 7 bases aligning to TRBD1. V lost 5 bases and J lost 8; bases outside the gene matches: 14. This CDR3 contains 15 residues. In germline, CDR1 is MDHEN, CDR2 SYDVKM. The CDR3 sequence: CASSRQGGSLGGYTF. CDR3 bases: TGTGCCAGCAGTCGCCAGGGGGGCTCACTAGGCGGCTACACCTTC.

This clone is a singleton in its sample. The chain joins TRBV27 to TRBJ1-1; 7 nucleotides line up with TRBD1. The V segment lost 8 bases and the J segment 2 bases; nucleotides outside the gene matches: 5. CDR3 size: 13 residues. Germline assignment: CDR1 MNHEY and CDR2 SMNVEV (reference sequence). CDR3 in DNA: TGTGCCAGCCGGGACAGATTTAACACTGAAGCTTTCTTT. It codes for CASRDRFNTEAFF.

The genes are TRBV2 and TRBJ2-1, with unresolved D. Trimming shortened V by 7 bases and J by 4 bases, and 5 bases separated the two germline ends. The germline V gene has CDR1 SNHLY and CDR2 FYNNEI. The CDR3 is 11 amino acids. CDR3 sequence (DNA): TGTGCCAGCACGACTTACAATGAGCAGTTCTTC. Translating it yields CASTTYNEQFF.

The CDR3 DNA reads as TGTGCCAGCAGCTTTTCCGCCCAGGGGGGGACAGGGACACAGCCCCAGCATTTT. Its translation is CASSFSAQGGTGTQPQHF. The gene calls are TRBV12-1 and TRBJ1-5; the table's D call of TRBD1 was not tested on the DNA. TRBV12-1 is a documented pseudogene. This CDR3 is built from 18 residues.

The V call is TRBV18, the J call TRBJ1-3; D uncertain. The CDR3 is made up of 15 amino acids. The V gene's germline CDR1 is KGHSH and CDR2 LQKENI. V lost 2 bases and J lost 1, with 9 bases in between. CDR3 in DNA: TGTGCCAGCTCACCAGTGGCTCCGTCTGGAAACACCATATATTTT. It yields the protein CASSPVAPSGNTIYF.

The chain couples TRBV5-1 to TRBJ1-1; D ambiguous. Germline V gives CDR1 SGHRS, CDR2 YFSETQ. The CDR3 contains 13 residues. V was clipped by 4 bases and J by 1 base, with 8 bases between them. For the CDR3, the DNA is TGCGCCAGCAGCACGATCAGGAACACTGAAGCTTTCTTT. This codes for CASSTIRNTEAFF. The variable domain in full, completed from reference TRBV5-1 and TRBJ1-1, reads KAGVTQTPRYLIKTRGQQVTLSCSPISGHRSVSWYQQTPGQGLQFLFEYFSETQRNKGNFPGRFSGRQFSNSRSEMNVSTLELGDSALYLCASSTIRNTEAFFGQGTRLTVV.

This chain uses TRBV4-1 with TRBJ1-4; D is unclear. V shed 3 bases and J shed 0 bases, with 11 bases lying between them. Germline loops: CDR1 MGHRA, CDR2 YSYEKL. This CDR3 comprises 16 residues. The CDR3 coding sequence is TGCGCCAGCAGCCAGGTAGATGGAGCAACTAATGAAAAACTGTTTTTT. It translates to CASSQVDGATNEKLFF.

This rearrangement joins TRBV9 to TRBJ2-1, with D perhaps TRBD2 (6 bases). Between the trimmed V and J ends, which lost 0 bases and 9 bases, there was a span of 10 bases. This CDR3 contains 13 residues. CDR1 is SGDLS, CDR2 YYNGEE, per germline. The CDR3 region is CASSVGGVSEQFF. The DNA for the CDR3 is TGTGCCAGCAGCGTAGGGGGGGTTAGTGAGCAGTTCTTC.

The chain has TRBV28 and TRBJ2-5, with D possibly matching TRBD1 (6 bases). The DNA end is more similar to TRBJ2-7, so the J call may be wrong. The CDR3 runs to 13 residues. Germline CDR1 and CDR2: MDHEN and SYDVKM. CDR3 nucleotide sequence: TGTGCCAGCAACCCACAGGGCGTGAGCGAGCAGTACTTC. Translation gives CASNPQGVSEQYF.

This rearrangement joins TRBV7-8 to TRBJ2-1; 7 bases are a match to TRBD1. The CDR3 runs 16 residues. CDR1 is SGHVS, CDR2 FQNEAQ, per germline. The V and J ends lost 5 bases and 5 bases, in that order; junction bases with no gene match: 12. The CDR3 nucleotides read TGTGCCAGCAGCCAAACAGGGGCCACCCCTCACAATGAGCAGTTCTTC. Translation gives CASSQTGATPHNEQFF.

The V and J genes are TRBV4-2 and TRBJ2-2, with 11 bases matching TRBD2. V lost 2 bases to trimming and J lost 6 bases; unmatched junction nucleotides: 8. The CDR3 is 17 residues long. Per the germline V gene, CDR1 is LGHNA and CDR2 is YNFKEQ. In nucleotides, the CDR3 is TGTGCCAGCAGCCAACTAGCGGGAGGCTTTGGGTCCGGGGAGCTGTTTTTT. Its protein product is CASSQLAGGFGSGELFF.

The chain carries TRBV10-1 and TRBJ1-5; 8 bases agree with TRBD1. With V trimmed by 4 bases and J by 5 bases, 4 bases remained unmatched. CDR1 is WNHNN, CDR2 SYGVQD, per germline (reference sequence). CDR3 length: 14 residues. The CDR3 DNA reads TGCGCCAGCAGTGGTACAGGGGGAGATCAGCCCCAGCATTTT. This translates into CASSGTGGDQPQHF.

J is TRBJ2-1 and V is TRBV6-1; 11 positions match TRBD2. V lost 0 bases, J lost 8 bases, and 6 bases stayed unmatched. Germline V gene sequence: CDR1 MNHNS, CDR2 SASEGT. This CDR3 is built from 16 residues. As DNA, the CDR3 is TGTGCCAGCAGTGAAGCATTTACTAGCGGGAGAGATGAGCAGTTCTTC. It specifies CASSEAFTSGRDEQFF.

The chain joins TRBV11-2 to TRBJ2-3, with TRBD2 matching over 8 bases. Germline CDR1 SGHAT, CDR2 FQNNGV. V gave up 2 bases and J gave up 7 bases; unmatched junction bases: 14. The CDR3 runs 17 residues. The chain's CDR3 is CASSLTVPGLAGNTQYF. The CDR3 DNA follows: TGTGCCAGCAGCTTAACTGTTCCCGGACTAGCTGGGAATACGCAGTATTTT.

The chain combines TRBV5-1 with TRBJ2-2; 8 nucleotides line up with TRBD2. Looked up from germline, CDR1 is SGHRS and CDR2 is YFSETQ. The CDR3 extends over 15 amino acids. Trimming at V came to 7 bases and at J to 5 bases, leaving 10 bases not matched to a gene. CDR3 amino acids: CASGERASGTGELFF. CDR3 DNA sequence: TGCGCCAGCGGCGAACGGGCTAGCGGGACCGGGGAGCTGTTTTTT.

The chain carries TRBV9 and TRBJ2-2; D not certain. Germline V gene lookup returns CDR1 SGDLS and CDR2 YYNGEE. Trimming cost V 0 bases and J 4 bases, with 10 bases left between them. This CDR3 contains 15 residues. The CDR3 loop is CASSVVAGLTGELFF. CDR3 bases: TGTGCCAGCAGCGTAGTGGCAGGTCTCACCGGGGAGCTGTTTTTT.

The J gene is TRBJ1-1, the V gene TRBV13; D may be TRBD1 (5 bases). Looked up from germline, CDR1 is PRHDT and CDR2 is FYEKMQ (reference sequence). Trimming took off 0 bases at V and 6 bases at J, with 11 bases between the two ends. The CDR3 sequence is 14 residues long. Here the CDR3 reads CASSLGRGGAEAFF. CDR3 sequence (DNA): TGTGCCAGCAGCTTAGGGCGGGGAGGGGCTGAAGCTTTCTTT.